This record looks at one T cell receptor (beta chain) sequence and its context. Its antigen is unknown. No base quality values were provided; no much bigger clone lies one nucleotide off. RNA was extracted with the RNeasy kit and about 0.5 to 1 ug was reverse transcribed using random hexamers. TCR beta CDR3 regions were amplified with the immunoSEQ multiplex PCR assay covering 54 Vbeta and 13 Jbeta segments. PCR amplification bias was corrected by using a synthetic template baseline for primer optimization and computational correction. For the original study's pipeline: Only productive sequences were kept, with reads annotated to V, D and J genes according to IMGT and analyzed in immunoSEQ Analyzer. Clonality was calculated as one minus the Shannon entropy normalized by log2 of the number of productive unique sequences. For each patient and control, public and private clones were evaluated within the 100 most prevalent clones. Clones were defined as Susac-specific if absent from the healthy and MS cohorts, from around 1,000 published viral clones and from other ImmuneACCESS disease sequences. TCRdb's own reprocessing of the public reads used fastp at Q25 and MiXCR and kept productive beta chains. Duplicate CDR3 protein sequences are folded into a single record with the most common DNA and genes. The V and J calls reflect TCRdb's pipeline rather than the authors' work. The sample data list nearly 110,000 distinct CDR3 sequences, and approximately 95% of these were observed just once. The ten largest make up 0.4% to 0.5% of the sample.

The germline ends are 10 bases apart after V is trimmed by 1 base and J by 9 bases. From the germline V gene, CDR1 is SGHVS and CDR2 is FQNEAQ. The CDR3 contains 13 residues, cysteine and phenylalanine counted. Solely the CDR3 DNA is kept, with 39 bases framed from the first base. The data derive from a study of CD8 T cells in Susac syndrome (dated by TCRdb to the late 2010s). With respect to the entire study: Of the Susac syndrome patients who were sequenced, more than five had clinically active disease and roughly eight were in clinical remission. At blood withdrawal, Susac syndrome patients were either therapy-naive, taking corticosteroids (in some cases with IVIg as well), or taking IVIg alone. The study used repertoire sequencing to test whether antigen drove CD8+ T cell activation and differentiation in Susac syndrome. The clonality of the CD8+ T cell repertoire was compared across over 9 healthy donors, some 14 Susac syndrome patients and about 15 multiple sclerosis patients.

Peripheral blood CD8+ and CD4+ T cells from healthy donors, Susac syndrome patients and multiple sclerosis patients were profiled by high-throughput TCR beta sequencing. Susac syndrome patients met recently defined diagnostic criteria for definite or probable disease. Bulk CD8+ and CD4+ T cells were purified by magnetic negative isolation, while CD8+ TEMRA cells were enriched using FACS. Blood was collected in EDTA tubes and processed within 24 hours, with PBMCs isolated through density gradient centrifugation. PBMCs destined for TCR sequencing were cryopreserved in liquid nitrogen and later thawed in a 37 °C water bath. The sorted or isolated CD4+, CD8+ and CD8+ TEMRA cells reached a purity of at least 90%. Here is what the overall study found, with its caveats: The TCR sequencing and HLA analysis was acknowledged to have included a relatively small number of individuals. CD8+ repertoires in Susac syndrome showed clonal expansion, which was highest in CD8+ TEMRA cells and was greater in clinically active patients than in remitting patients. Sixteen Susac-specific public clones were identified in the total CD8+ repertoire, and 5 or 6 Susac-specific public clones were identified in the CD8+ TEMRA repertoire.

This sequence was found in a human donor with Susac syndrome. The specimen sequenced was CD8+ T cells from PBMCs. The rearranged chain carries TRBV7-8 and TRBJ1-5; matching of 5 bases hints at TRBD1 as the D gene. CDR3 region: CASSLGGRWPQHF. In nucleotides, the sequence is TGTGCCAGCAGCTTAGGGGGGAGGTGGCCCCAGCATTTT.